What follows is one TCR beta chain and its context. Its cognate antigen is unknown. At one of its ends the junction is not consistent with the germline gene, which may arise from a read error. Tagging with unique molecular identifiers was a feature of the TCR beta cDNA libraries. TCRdb reprocessed the PCR reads via MiXCR and lists one record per CDR3 protein. The sample has about 760,000 distinct CDR3 sequences; 30% are singletons. The CDR3 has 16 amino acids. Germline loops: CDR1 SEHNR, CDR2 FQNEAQ (reference sequence). The sample belongs to a study of post-analysis software for immune sequencing data. Overall study findings and caveats: Five or six TRBV segments were significantly more frequent in patients than in controls. TRBV5-6, TRBV5-1 and TRBV20-1 were among these segments. Those with multiple sclerosis, the patient group, showed significantly lower normalized Chao1 diversity than controls.

Sequencing input: blood. J is TRBJ2-4 and V is TRBV7-9; maybe TRBD1 (6 bases). The better agreement between TRBJ2-7 and the DNA end casts doubt on the J call. This clonotype was obtained from a girl between 5 and 17 years old with multiple sclerosis. Written as DNA, the CDR3 is TGTGTCAGCAGCATGAGTTGGGGGAACAGGGCCTACGAGCAGTACTTC. This sequence encodes CVSSMSWGNRAYEQYF.